Reported below is one T cell receptor beta chain. As yet, its antigen is unknown. TCRdb itself ran the 5' RACE reads through MiXCR, one entry per CDR3 protein. The profile shows roughly 480,000 distinct CDR3 sequences, more than 20% of them singletons. This entry belongs to a study of T-cell memory formation after mild COVID-19. CDR1 MNHEY and CDR2 SMNVEV come from the germline V gene (reference sequence). Trimming removed 4 bases from V and 5 bases from J; junction bases left unmatched: 5. CDR3 length equals 14 residues. Points from the study as a whole: Pre-infection memory carried some responding clones, suggesting that cross-reactive memory joined. Day 15 to 85 contractors were CD4/CD8 balanced; later expanders leaned CD4+.

The sequence was collected from an adult woman who had mild COVID-19 (a few samples of this study predate the infection). Cell type and time point are not known. The J gene is TRBJ1-5, the V gene TRBV27, with 7 bases that match TRBD1. Specimen: PBMCs or a T cell subset sorted from them (not recorded which). The CDR3 nucleotides are TGTGCCAGCAGTTCCCTGACAGGGTATCAGCCCCAGCATTTT. Amino acids: CASSSLTGYQPQHF.